This T cell receptor (beta chain) was observed in a study of blood T cell repertoires in COVID-19. Study summary: Acute and convalescent COVID-19 samples came from the United States, Italy and Spain. PBMCs, B-cell-depleted T cells, or T cells provided the cDNA or gDNA that made up the material.

As originally analysed: Nucleated cell counts were estimated from reference gene primer amplification. Only in-frame clones appear in the TCRdb table, and some are missing; sequencing was by immunoSEQ multiplex PCR. That table furnishes V, J and clone size, whereas the DNA furnished D and trimming. The sample holds about 74,000 clones, over 85% seen once. CDR3 length: 14 residues. With 6 bases clipped from V and 4 bases from J, the junction kept 6 bases outside the gene matches. Germline V gene data show CDR1 as SGHTA and CDR2 as FQGNSA. The V and J genes are TRBV7-2 and TRBJ1-5; TRBD1 matches 7 bases. What was sequenced was peripheral blood. This receptor was taken from a human donor in a cohort sampled during active COVID-19. The CDR3 sequence: CASRLTGVNQPQHF. CDR3 nucleotides: TGTGCCAGCAGGTTAACAGGGGTTAATCAGCCCCAGCATTTT.